Listed here are 8 T cell receptor beta chains from one sample, sequenced in a study of cytomegalovirus exposure and HLA in healthy donors. The PCR ran on 60 Vbeta and 13 Jbeta primers. Data came from immunoSEQ multiplex PCR; TCRdb stores just in-frame clones and leaves some out. The data show about 200,000 clones, more than 60% seen once. Sequenced input: PBMCs. These receptors were obtained from a girl aged 2-9 years in good health and CMV-seronegative.

The table lists this clone with a count of one. The CDR3 DNA sequence: TGTGCCAGCAGACTACCCCAGGATACGCAGTATTTT. Translated: CASRLPQDTQYF. The chain couples TRBV2 to TRBJ2-3, with no clear D. The germline gives CDR1 SNHLY, CDR2 FYNNEI. CDR3 length: 12 residues. V lost 6 bases and J lost 6, with 10 bases in between.

J is TRBJ2-1 and V is TRBV6-6; D is unresolved. The CDR3 is made up of 11 amino acids. Germline CDR1 is MNHNY and CDR2 is SVGAGI (reference sequence). Trimming removed 4 bases at V and 9 bases at J, with 7 bases between. The chain's CDR3 is CASSSTGEQFF. The CDR3 nucleotides are TGTGCCAGCAGTTCCACGGGTGAGCAGTTCTTC.

This clone came up once. The chain combines TRBV19 with TRBJ2-3, with TRBD2 matching 13 bases. The CDR3 contains 15 residues. The V segment lost 7 bases and the J segment 4 bases; nucleotides outside the gene matches: 5. Germline V gives CDR1 LNHDA, CDR2 SQIVND (reference sequence). Here the CDR3 DNA reads TGTGCCAGTAAGGGACTAGCGGGACCAGCAGATACGCAGTATTTT. This translates into CASKGLAGPADTQYF.

The chain carries TRBV18 and TRBJ1-5; TRBD1 matches at 9 bases. This CDR3 has 16 amino acids. CDR1 KGHSH and CDR2 LQKENI come from the germline V gene. Trimming at V came to 4 bases and at J to 2 bases, leaving 6 bases not matched to a gene. The CDR3 here is CASSRTTGGGNQPQHF. CDR3 bases: TGTGCCAGCTCACGCACAACAGGGGGCGGCAATCAGCCCCAGCATTTT.

This chain uses TRBV7-9 with TRBJ1-5; D unresolved. This CDR3 contains 14 residues. V lost 5 bases and J 0 bases, leaving 8 bases between the germline ends. CDR1 and CDR2 from the germline V gene are SEHNR and FQNEAQ (reference sequence). CDR3 sequence reads: CASSPDNSNQPQHF. CDR3 sequence (DNA): TGTGCCAGCAGCCCAGATAATAGCAATCAGCCCCAGCATTTT. Full variable domain (rest looked up from reference TRBV7-9 and TRBJ1-5): DTGVSQNPRHKITKRGQNVTFRCDPISEHNRLYWYRQTLGQGPEFLTYFQNEAQLEKSRLLSDRFSAERPKGSFSTLEIQRTEQGDSAMYLCASSPDNSNQPQHFGDGTRLSIL.

The gene calls are TRBV5-5 and TRBJ1-2, with 10 positions matching TRBD1. This CDR3 is built from 16 residues. V gave up 4 bases and J gave up 4 bases; unmatched junction bases: 10. The germline CDR1 and CDR2 sequences are SGHKS and YYEKEE (reference sequence). The CDR3 DNA reads TGTGCCAGCAGCCCTGCATTTTGGGACAGGGGCTATGGCTACACCTTC. Its translation is CASSPAFWDRGYGYTF.

This chain connects TRBV4-1 to TRBJ1-5, with 9 bases that match TRBD1. The junction had 2 bases not matched to a gene; V was cut back by 2 bases and J by 6 bases. Germline values: CDR1 MGHRA, CDR2 YSYEKL. The CDR3 spans 14 residues. The chain's CDR3 is CASSQPDRGQPQHF. DNA of the CDR3: TGCGCCAGCAGCCAACCGGACAGGGGTCAGCCCCAGCATTTT.

This clone was seen only a few times. This chain connects TRBV6-4 to TRBJ2-3; 11 bases fit TRBD2. CDR3 size: 15 residues. Trimming at V came to 0 bases and at J to 4 bases, leaving 0 bases not matched to a gene. Germline V gene lookup returns CDR1 MRHNA and CDR2 SNTAGT. CDR3 amino acids: CASSDSSGRADTQYF. In nucleotides, the CDR3 is TGTGCCAGCAGTGACTCTAGCGGGAGGGCAGATACGCAGTATTTT.